These 21 T cell receptor beta chains were sequenced from one sample in a study of CD8 T cells in ankylosing spondylitis. TCRdb used MiXCR to reprocess the 5' RACE reads, holding one entry per CDR3 protein. This table has hundreds of thousands of distinct CDR3 sequences, roughly 12% appearing once. Their antigens remain unidentified. Overall study findings and caveats: Roughly eight highly homologous variants made up a TCR beta motif, and this motif appeared characteristic of ankylosing spondylitis blood.

Sequencing used blood, either unsorted or a sorted T cell fraction (not recorded which). These receptors all stem from a male donor with ankylosing spondylitis.

The chain links TRBV20-1 to TRBJ1-2; D not resolved. Trimming stripped 3 bases from V and 3 bases from J, with 5 bases between. Germline assignment: CDR1 DFQATT and CDR2 SNEGSKA (reference sequence). The CDR3 sequence is 11 residues long. In DNA, the CDR3 is TGCAGTGCTAGCACATACTATGGCTACACCTTC. Translated, it gives CSASTYYGYTF.

This clonotype was picked up many times. The V and J genes are TRBV4-2 and TRBJ2-7; 11 nucleotides match TRBD2. The germline V gene has CDR1 LGHNA and CDR2 YNFKEQ. The CDR3 runs to 13 residues. Trimming at V came to 4 bases and at J to 6 bases, leaving 2 bases not matched to a gene. The CDR3 sequence is CASSLAGGTEQYF. The CDR3 bases are TGTGCCAGCAGCCTAGCGGGGGGGACCGAGCAGTACTTC.

The rearrangement uses TRBV27 and TRBJ2-7; D assignment may be TRBD1 or TRBD2 (5 bases each). The germline V gene has CDR1 MNHEY and CDR2 SMNVEV (reference sequence). Trimming removed 6 bases at V and 5 bases at J, with 26 bases between. The CDR3 is 17 residues long. The CDR3: CASSRFLTRGLEDEQYF. CDR3 sequence (DNA): TGTGCCAGCAGCCGCTTCCTTACAAGGGGATTGGAGGACGAGCAGTACTTC.

The chain is built from TRBV4-1 and TRBJ1-3; D not certain. The CDR3 runs 16 residues. Trimming took 0 bases from V and 4 from J, leaving 13 bases between them. Germline V gene data show CDR1 as MGHRA and CDR2 as YSYEKL. CDR3 loop: CASSQDSFGPGNTIYF. For the CDR3, the DNA is TGCGCCAGCAGCCAAGACTCGTTCGGCCCAGGAAACACCATATATTTT.

This clonotype has more than one count but fewer than ten. The gene calls are TRBV5-1 and TRBJ2-5; 8 bases line up with TRBD2. The CDR3 runs 15 residues. From germline, CDR1 is SGHRS and CDR2 YFSETQ. The J segment lost 3 bases and the V segment lost 4 bases, leaving 8 bases of the junction unmatched. The CDR3 region is CASSDWTGGEETQYF. The CDR3 bases are TGCGCCAGCAGCGATTGGACCGGGGGGGAAGAGACCCAGTACTTC.

V and J are TRBV11-1 and TRBJ2-3, with no clear D. V dropped 4 bases and J dropped 6 bases, with 14 bases sitting between them. CDR1 is SGHAT and CDR2 is FQDESV in the germline V gene (reference sequence). The CDR3 has 14 amino acids. CDR3 bases: TGTGCCAGCAGCTCCGGCCCTTTCGTGGATACGCAGTATTTT. Translated, it gives CASSSGPFVDTQYF. Full variable domain (missing parts from reference TRBV11-1 and TRBJ2-3): EAEVAQSPRYKITEKSQAVAFWCDPISGHATLYWYRQILGQGPELLVQFQDESVVDDSQLPKDRFSAERLKGVDSTLKIQPAELGDSAMYLCASSSGPFVDTQYFGPGTRLTVL.

The chain is built from TRBV30 and TRBJ2-7; D not certain. The CDR3 has 11 residues. Trimming removed 3 bases at V and 4 bases at J, with 7 bases between. Germline loops: CDR1 GTSNPN, CDR2 SVGIG (reference sequence). Here the CDR3 DNA reads TGTGCCTGGAGCTCATATTACGAGCAGTACTTC. This codes for CAWSSYYEQYF.

This sequence joins TRBV4-1 and TRBJ2-6; possible D gene TRBD1, 5 bases. The germline V and J ends were trimmed by 4 bases and 0 bases, with 25 bases remaining between them. This CDR3 spans 21 amino acids. The germline V gene encodes CDR1 MGHRA and CDR2 YSYEKL. CDR3 protein: CASSLSLVRVDGLSGANVLTF. The CDR3 DNA reads as TGCGCCAGCAGCCTATCGCTGGTCAGGGTAGATGGCCTCTCTGGGGCCAACGTCCTGACTTTC.

This clonotype was seen a few times. This chain connects TRBV6-2 or TRBV6-3 to TRBJ2-7; D gene unclear. This CDR3 region has 13 residues. V was cut by 2 bases and J by 4 bases, with 9 bases left in between. In germline, CDR1 is MNHEY, CDR2 SVGEGT. As DNA, the CDR3 is TGTGCCAGCAGTTACCCCCTGGAGTACGAGCAGTACTTC. Protein: CASSYPLEYEQYF.

At least ten counts were recorded for this clonotype. The J gene is TRBJ1-2, the V gene TRBV29-1; D is possibly TRBD1 (5 bases). Germline V lookup: CDR1 SQVTM, CDR2 ANQGSEA. V was cut by 4 bases and J by 4 bases, with 16 bases left in between. The CDR3 has 14 amino acids. This CDR3 reads CSVGGYIGGYGYTF. The CDR3 DNA sequence: TGCAGCGTTGGGGGGTACATCGGAGGCTATGGCTACACCTTC. The whole variable domain, filled in from reference TRBV29-1 and TRBJ1-2, reads SAVISQKPSRDICQRGTSLTIQCQVDSQVTMMFWYRQQPGQSLTLIATANQGSEATYESGFVIDKFPISRPNLTFSTLTVSNMSPEDSSIYLCSVGGYIGGYGYTFGSGTRLTVV.

This clonotype has more than one count but fewer than ten. The chain links TRBV20-1 to TRBJ1-4; D call uncertain. Germline values: CDR1 DFQATT, CDR2 SNEGSKA (reference sequence). This CDR3 region has 11 residues. V was shortened by 5 bases and J by 0 bases, with 1 base between the two germline ends. The CDR3 spells CSAATNEKLFF. The CDR3 region has the DNA TGCAGTGCTGCAACTAATGAAAAACTGTTTTTT.

This chain joins TRBV20-1 and TRBJ2-7, with D possibly TRBD1 on 5 matching bases. Germline-derived CDR1 and CDR2 are DFQATT and SNEGSKA (reference sequence). This CDR3 region has 14 residues. V lost 5 bases to trimming and J lost 4 bases, with 18 bases between them. The CDR3 spells CSASLLVGRYEQYF. The CDR3 DNA reads TGCAGTGCTTCGCTGTTGGTGGGGCGATACGAGCAGTACTTC.

V gene TRBV24-1 combines with J gene TRBJ1-2, with D unresolved. Deletions cut 4 bases from V and 10 bases from J, with 12 bases between. The length of the CDR3 is 12 residues. The germline CDR1 and CDR2 sequences are KGHDR and SFDVKD. The CDR3 region is CATSDPERVYTF. The CDR3 DNA sequence: TGTGCCACCAGTGACCCAGAGAGGGTCTACACCTTC.

This clonotype came up a few times. The chain recombines TRBV6-2 or TRBV6-3 with TRBJ2-7, with TRBD2 matching 11 bases. CDR3 length equals 13 residues. Trimming at V came to 6 bases and at J to 7 bases, leaving 5 bases not matched to a gene. Germline CDR1 reads MNHEY; CDR2 reads SVGEGT. The chain's CDR3 is CASRLAGVGEQYF. The CDR3 DNA follows: TGTGCCAGCAGACTAGCGGGAGTCGGGGAGCAGTACTTC.

J is TRBJ2-2 and V is TRBV20-1, with D perhaps TRBD1 (5 bases). The CDR3 runs to 12 residues. The germline gives CDR1 DFQATT, CDR2 SNEGSKA (reference sequence). This CDR3 reads CAQGQNTGELFF. For the CDR3, the DNA is TGCGCGCAGGGCCAGAACACCGGGGAGCTGTTTTTT.

This clonotype was observed a few times. The J gene is TRBJ2-2, the V gene TRBV20-1, with D possibly being TRBD1 (6 bases). The V gene lost 4 bases and the J gene lost 4 bases, with 10 bases spanning the gap. This CDR3 has 13 residues. The germline CDR1 and CDR2 sequences are DFQATT and SNEGSKA (reference sequence). The DNA for the CDR3 is TGCAGTGCTATTAACAGGGTCACCGGGGAGCTGTTTTTT. It encodes CSAINRVTGELFF.

A few counts support this clonotype. The CDR3 coding sequence is TGCAGTGCTACGCGGGGCTTCAATGAAAAACTGTTTTTT. Translating gives CSATRGFNEKLFF. The gene calls are TRBV20-1 and TRBJ1-4; the D gene is possibly TRBD1 (5 bases). The length of the CDR3 is 13 residues. V lost 4 bases and J lost 5, with 11 bases in between. Germline V gene data show CDR1 as DFQATT and CDR2 as SNEGSKA (reference sequence).

In this sample, this clonotype turned up many times. The chain couples TRBV20-1 to TRBJ1-1; TRBD1 is a possible D gene (5 bases). The germline gives CDR1 DFQATT, CDR2 SNEGSKA (reference sequence). This CDR3 has 15 amino acids. V was shortened by 0 bases and J by 4 bases, with 15 bases between the two germline ends. CDR3 sequence reads: CSARDPQGGATEAFF. In nucleotides, the CDR3 is TGCAGTGCTAGAGATCCTCAGGGAGGGGCCACTGAAGCTTTCTTT.

The V gene is TRBV20-1, the J gene TRBJ2-7, with a tentative D call TRBD1 (5 bases). V lost 3 bases and J lost 3, with 9 bases in between. The length of the CDR3 is 12 residues. Germline V gene lookup returns CDR1 DFQATT and CDR2 SNEGSKA (reference sequence). CDR3 DNA: TGCAGTGCTAGCGATGACAGCTACGAGCAGTACTTC. It encodes CSASDDSYEQYF.

The chain is built from TRBV10-3 and TRBJ2-7; weak D call: TRBD1 (5 bases). Per the germline V gene, CDR1 is ENHRY and CDR2 is SYGVKD. V dropped 6 bases and J dropped 4 bases, with 13 bases sitting between them. CDR3 length equals 13 residues. In DNA form, the CDR3 reads TGTGCCATCAGCCAGCTCAAGGGGTACGAGCAGTACTTC. Its protein is CAISQLKGYEQYF.

The V gene is TRBV6-1, the J gene TRBJ1-1; TRBD1 matches at 8 bases. The ends lost 5 bases at V and 0 bases at J; junction bases unmatched: 5. CDR1 is MNHNS, CDR2 SASEGT, per germline. The CDR3 is made up of 15 amino acids. CDR3 residues: CASSKGQVMNTEAFF. CDR3 DNA sequence: TGTGCCAGCAGTAAGGGACAGGTTATGAACACTGAAGCTTTCTTT.